This T cell receptor (beta chain) was identified during a study of CXCR3-negative and CXCR3-positive naive CD8 T cells. Cells that were CD45RO-CCR7+CD27+CD95- constituted naive CD8+ T cells. About this clonotype: Its cognate antigen is unknown.

Study results and limitations: Naive CXCR3-negative cells resembled naive CXCR3-positive cells in TRBV-TRBJ usage; memory cells differed.

UMI-labeled TRB cDNA libraries were prepared by 5' RACE. TCRdb re-called the 5' RACE reads and gives one entry per CDR3 protein, without DNA. Listed are approximately 83,000 distinct CDR3 sequences; roughly 1.8% falls within the top ten. The CDR3 totals 15 residues. Looked up from germline, CDR1 is MGHRA and CDR2 is YSYEKL. This TCR was sampled from a human donor in good health. Some clones in this sample may be carry-over from other donors' samples. The V and J genes are TRBV4-1 and TRBJ2-7; TCRdb names TRBD1, which stays unverified in the absence of DNA. Sequencing used naive CXCR3- CD8+ T cells from blood. Subset indicated: CD45RO-CCR7+CD27+CD95- naive CD8+ T cells lacking CXCR3 (TNR3-). The CDR3 is CASSQEVGRYYEQYF.